The 14 T cell receptor beta chains given below trace back to one sample, sequenced in a study of blood T cell repertoires in COVID-19. Profiling relied on immunoSEQ multiplex PCR, and the TCRdb table lists in-frame clones only, not all of them. The sample lists 67,000 or so clones, 70% to 85% occurring once. Sample: peripheral blood. The receptors were gathered from a man in his 70s with acute or convalescent COVID-19.

The rearrangement uses TRBV29-1 and TRBJ2-7, with a tentative D call TRBD2 (6 bases). The CDR3 extends over 13 amino acids. Germline CDR1 SQVTM, CDR2 ANQGSEA. V lost 6 bases to trimming and J lost 4 bases, with 16 bases between them. This CDR3 is CSVGRGIGYEQYF. As DNA, the CDR3 is TGCAGCGTCGGCCGGGGGATAGGGTACGAGCAGTACTTC.

This chain joins TRBV28 and TRBJ1-1; tentatively, D is TRBD1 (5 bases). Trimming removed 5 bases from V and 6 bases from J, with 22 bases in between. Germline V gives CDR1 MDHEN, CDR2 SYDVKM. This CDR3 is 16 amino acids long. In nucleotides, the CDR3 is TGTGCCAGCAGTATCCTTCTCTCAGGGACTCAGTCTGAAGCTTTCTTT. This sequence encodes CASSILLSGTQSEAFF.

This clone has a handful of counts. The chain is built from TRBV7-2 and TRBJ1-5, with unresolved D. V was shortened by 2 bases and J by 10 bases, with 12 bases between the two germline ends. The CDR3 spans 13 residues. Germline V gene sequence: CDR1 SGHTA, CDR2 FQGNSA. CDR3 DNA: TGTGCCAGCAGCTTACGGAGGATGAGCCCCCAGCATTTT. As protein: CASSLRRMSPQHF.

The chain has TRBV5-8 and TRBJ2-3; 9 bases match TRBD2. With 4 bases clipped from V and 0 bases from J, the junction kept 9 bases outside the gene matches. The CDR3 runs 17 residues. Germline V gives CDR1 SGHTS, CDR2 YDEGEE. The CDR3 spells CASSIRGSGRSTDTQYF. The CDR3 DNA follows: TGTGCCAGCAGCATCCGGGGGAGCGGGAGGAGCACAGATACGCAGTATTTT.

The genes are TRBV5-4 and TRBJ2-5, with 13 bases aligning to TRBD2. V dropped 5 bases and J dropped 5; count of bases not matched to a gene: 9. CDR3 length equals 16 residues. In germline, CDR1 is SGHNT, CDR2 YYREEE (reference sequence). The CDR3 here is CASSEEGLAGVETQYF. CDR3 nucleotides: TGTGCCAGCAGTGAAGAAGGACTAGCGGGAGTTGAGACCCAGTACTTC.

The chain carries TRBV6-5 and TRBJ2-5; 11 bases line up with TRBD2. The germline V gene has CDR1 MNHEY and CDR2 SVGAGI. After removal of 5 bases from V and 5 bases from J, the junction contained 1 base not matched to a gene. The CDR3 runs to 13 residues. The CDR3 protein is CASSIAGGETQYF. The CDR3 DNA sequence: TGTGCCAGCAGTATAGCGGGAGGGGAGACCCAGTACTTC.

The chain employs TRBV28 and TRBJ1-5, with D possibly TRBD1 on 6 matching bases. The germline V and J ends were trimmed by 7 bases and 1 base, with 23 bases remaining between them. The CDR3 length is 18 residues. Germline V lookup: CDR1 MDHEN, CDR2 SYDVKM. CDR3 protein: CASNPGQSRGVSNQPQHF. CDR3 DNA sequence: TGTGCCAGCAACCCCGGACAGTCTCGGGGCGTCAGCAATCAGCCCCAGCATTTT.

Note on this clone: One junction end disagrees with the germline gene, perhaps due to a read error. This chain connects TRBV6-1 to TRBJ2-5; possible D gene TRBD1, 6 bases. Germline V gene data show CDR1 as MNHNS and CDR2 as SASEGT. This CDR3 is built from 14 residues. CDR3 bases: TGTGCCAGCAGCGAAGGTTACAGGGAAGAGACCCAGTACTTC. This gives the protein CASSEGYREETQYF.

This sequence joins TRBV19 and TRBJ2-7; 12 nucleotides align to TRBD2. Germline V lookup: CDR1 LNHDA, CDR2 SQIVND (reference sequence). The J segment lost 7 bases and the V segment lost 0 bases, leaving 10 bases of the junction unmatched. This CDR3 has 17 residues. CDR3 in amino acids: CASSIDAPSGRALEQYF. The CDR3 bases are TGTGCCAGTAGTATAGATGCTCCTAGCGGGAGGGCCCTGGAGCAGTACTTC.

This clone appeared a few times. CDR3 protein: CASSLGGQGTGELFF. DNA for the CDR3: TGTGCCAGCAGCTTGGGGGGACAGGGAACCGGGGAGCTGTTTTTT. The chain employs TRBV7-3 and TRBJ2-2, with 9 bases matching TRBD1. V shed 3 bases and J 5 bases; nucleotides not matched to a gene: 4. The germline gives CDR1 SGHTA, CDR2 FQGTGA. The CDR3 consists of 15 residues.

V and J are TRBV19 and TRBJ2-2; 8 positions agree with TRBD1. CDR1 is LNHDA, CDR2 SQIVND, per germline (reference sequence). Trimming at V came to 5 bases and at J to 7 bases, leaving 15 bases not matched to a gene. The CDR3 runs 17 residues. CDR3 sequence (DNA): TGTGCCAGTAGTCCGGCCCCCGGGACAGGCGTCGGCGGGGAGCTGTTTTTT. Translating gives CASSPAPGTGVGGELFF.

This clone was seen a few times. This chain links TRBV21-1 with TRBJ1-3; the table's TRBD1 call for D was not verified on the DNA. TRBV21-1 is assigned pseudogene status. The CDR3 runs to 14 residues. CDR3 residues: CATAGPSSGNTIYF. The CDR3 bases are TGTGCCACTGCAGGGCCTTCCTCTGGAAACACCATATATTTT.

The chain carries TRBV19 and TRBJ1-1, with 7 bases lining up with TRBD1. CDR1 and CDR2 (germline): LNHDA, SQIVND (reference sequence). V trimming: 5 bases; J trimming: 0 bases; junction bases outside the gene matches: 15. The CDR3 has 18 amino acids. DNA of the CDR3: TGTGCCAGTAGTCTCGGGACGGGACAGATAAACATGAACACTGAAGCTTTCTTT. Amino acids: CASSLGTGQINMNTEAFF.

V and J are TRBV5-1 and TRBJ2-7; TRBD2 aligns across 10 bases. The CDR3 has 16 amino acids. CDR1 and CDR2 from the germline V gene are SGHRS and YFSETQ. V shed 0 bases, J shed 0 bases, and the junction held 3 bases outside the gene matches. The CDR3 spells CASSLELAGNSYEQYF. The DNA for the CDR3 is TGCGCCAGCAGCTTGGAACTAGCGGGAAACTCCTACGAGCAGTACTTC.